The 6 T cell receptor beta chains below come from one sample, sequenced in a study of T cells in Graves' hyperthyroidism and ophthalmopathy. What was amplified from RNA transcripts were TCR beta CDR3 regions. First-round RT-PCR of the TCR CDR3 relied on the HTBI primer set. TCRdb re-called the multiplex PCR reads through MiXCR, storing one row per CDR3 protein. The sample holds around 520,000 distinct CDR3 sequences, approximately 14% seen once. Sample: blood. These receptors all stem from a woman aged 40 to 49 with Graves' hyperthyroidism.

This clonotype showed up many times. The chain has TRBV6-1 and TRBJ1-1; 9 bases match TRBD1. V was pared by 5 bases and J by 5 bases, with 6 bases of the junction left unmatched. Germline V gene sequence: CDR1 MNHNS, CDR2 SASEGT. The CDR3 length is 14 residues. The CDR3 sequence is CASSYGQGSTEAFF. In nucleotides, the CDR3 is TGTGCCAGCAGTTATGGACAGGGGAGTACTGAAGCTTTCTTT.

This clonotype was detected many times. The rearrangement joins TRBV27 to TRBJ2-3, with 13 bases aligning to TRBD2. Trimming cost V 3 bases and J 7 bases; bases outside gene matches: 13. Germline loops: CDR1 MNHEY, CDR2 SMNVEV (reference sequence). The CDR3 sequence is 18 residues long. The CDR3 nucleotides read TGTGCCAGCAGTTTTACCCAACAACTAGCGGGAGGGCCTAATACGCAGTATTTT. This translates into CASSFTQQLAGGPNTQYF.

In this sample, this clonotype turned up a few times. The chain links TRBV10-2 to TRBJ2-3, with D possibly TRBD2 on 5 matching bases. Germline V lookup: CDR1 WSHSY, CDR2 SAAADI. The CDR3 is made up of 15 amino acids. V shed 3 bases and J shed 0 bases, with 10 bases lying between them. The CDR3 reads CASSDEGASTDTQYF. Written as DNA, the CDR3 is TGCGCCAGCAGTGACGAGGGAGCTAGCACAGATACGCAGTATTTT.

There are many counts of this clonotype. The chain carries TRBV11-2 and TRBJ2-1, with 7 bases aligning to TRBD2. This CDR3 region has 17 residues. Losses at the gene ends were 5 bases for V and 6 bases for J; bases not matched to a gene: 16. Germline loops: CDR1 SGHAT, CDR2 FQNNGV. Here the CDR3 DNA reads TGTGCCAGCAGCCAAAACCGGGAGGCGGTTCCAAGCAATGAGCAGTTCTTC. Protein sequence: CASSQNREAVPSNEQFF. The whole variable domain, remainder taken from reference TRBV11-2 and TRBJ2-1, is EAGVAQSPRYKIIEKRQSVAFWCNPISGHATLYWYQQILGQGPKLLIQFQNNGVVDDSQLPKDRFSAERLKGVDSTLKIQPAKLEDSAVYLCASSQNREAVPSNEQFFGPGTRLTVL.

The V gene is TRBV5-1, the J gene TRBJ1-5; D unresolved. Trimming shortened V by 1 base and J by 2 bases, and 7 bases separated the two germline ends. The germline CDR1 and CDR2 sequences are SGHRS and YFSETQ. There are 14 residues in the CDR3. CDR3 nucleotide sequence: TGCGCCAGCAGCTTGACAGATCGCAATCAGCCCCAGCATTTT. It codes for CASSLTDRNQPQHF.

In this sample, this clonotype turned up many times. The CDR3 sequence is CASSGGSGTDTQYF. The CDR3 DNA follows: TGCGCCAGCAGTGGCGGGAGCGGCACAGATACGCAGTATTTT. V gene TRBV10-1 combines with J gene TRBJ2-3; 7 nucleotides align to TRBD2. The CDR3 covers 14 residues. CDR1 and CDR2 from the germline V gene are WNHNN and SYGVQD (reference sequence). The V and J ends lost 4 bases and 1 base, in that order; junction bases with no gene match: 2.